The entry that follows covers one T cell receptor beta chain sequence. Its matching antigen is unknown. This specimen belongs to a study of T cell responses to AZD1222 COVID-19 vaccine. Study-wide results and limits: It should be noted that donors were predominantly white British and more often female, and clonal diversity was possibly underestimated. At baseline, just six or seven AZD1222 recipients tested seropositive.

This CDR3 has 12 residues. Trimming shortened V by 7 bases and J by 7 bases, and 14 bases separated the two germline ends. The repertoire was sequenced with immunoSEQ multiplex PCR; TCRdb's copy has only in-frame clones and lacks some. In the table there are approximately 200,000 clones, about nine tenths of which are singletons. The sequenced sample was peripheral blood, obtained on day 0 of MenACWY control vaccination. The source of this sequence is an adult in good health. The chain combines TRBV12-3 or TRBV12-4 with TRBJ2-7; possible D gene TRBD2, 5 bases. DNA of the CDR3: TGTGCCAGCACCCAAAGCGGCGCTGAGCAGTACTTC. Amino acids: CASTQSGAEQYF.